The entry below describes one T cell receptor beta chain. Its antigen remains unidentified. The listed sequencing device is Illumina HiSeq 2000. TCR beta cDNA libraries were prepared using 5'RACE template switching, which introduced a universal primer site and unique molecular identifiers. Priming for cDNA synthesis came from the TCR beta constant segment, and two successive PCR amplification steps followed. As for the original processing: MIGEC was used to demultiplex reads and group the reads by UMI, and MiTCR was used to assemble and quantify clonotypes. To exclude erroneous sequences, any TCR cDNA sequence not supported by at least two reads was discarded. Downstream repertoire analysis used the tcR package, and clonotypes were matched across fractions by CDR3 nucleotide sequence plus V segment. VDJmatch was used to annotate antigen specificity against VDJdb, with one amino acid substitution in CDR3 permitted. Through TCRdb reprocessing, the reads give one entry per CDR3 protein sequence; DNA is omitted. TCRdb, rather than the study authors, made the V and J calls. This sample's table lists approximately 150,000 distinct CDR3 sequences. Roughly 20% of the sample is in the top ten clones.

HCMV-specific IgG was detected in serum with a commercial ELISA kit to determine HCMV serostatus. Ficoll density gradient centrifugation was used to isolate peripheral blood mononuclear cells from blood. The sample is drawn from a study of T cells expressing NK-cell markers (dated by TCRdb to between 2020 and 2021). In terms of the full investigation: In sorted CD3+CD56+NKG2C+, CD3+CD56+NKG2C- and CD3+CD56-NKG2C+ T-cell subsets from several donors, TCR beta-chain repertoires were profiled. Among the eight sequenced donors, seven were HCMV-seropositive and one was HCMV-seronegative. All eight donors whose samples were sequenced were randomly selected healthy volunteers, three of them men and five women. The libraries were sequenced on Illumina HiSeq 2000/2500, MiSeq or NextSeq, producing 2 x 150 bp reads.

Including cysteine and phenylalanine, the CDR3 has 15 amino acids. The DNA is not on file. In the germline V gene, CDR1 corresponds to MGHRA and CDR2 to YSYEKL. Beyond this particular receptor, the publication reports: It remained unclear whether the expanded NKG2C-expressing T cell clones were specific for HCMV antigens. Those dominant clonotypes were again the most abundant among CD3+CD56-NKG2C+ cells in a few donors, at about 25-60.1%. For roughly 6 donors, the dominant CD3+CD56+NKG2C+ clonotypes were among the top 10 CD8+ clonotypes and accounted for 1.0-7.0% of CD8+ T cells.

Material for sequencing was blood T cells: a sorted CD56 or NKG2C T cell subset, CD4+ or CD8+ T cells, or bulk PBMC T cells (not recorded which). The chain uses TRBV4-1 and TRBJ2-5; TCRdb reports TRBD2, a call that lacks DNA to check it against. This TCR derives from a woman between 18 and 70 years old in good health. The CDR3 amino acid sequence is: CASSQDSAGQETQYF.